This T cell receptor (beta chain) derives from a study of T cells in Graves' hyperthyroidism and ophthalmopathy. This clonotype was recorded only once. Germline and junction disagree at one end, which may indicate a read error. Regions amplified from RNA transcripts were the TCR beta CDR3 regions. The primer set for the first-round RT-PCR of the TCR CDR3 was HTBI. TCRdb redid the calling of the multiplex PCR reads with MiXCR, one entry per CDR3 protein. The data show 130,000 to 150,000 distinct CDR3 sequences, with roughly 23% seen just once and around 69% held by the top ten. The CDR3 covers 15 residues. The V gene's germline CDR1 is SNHLY and CDR2 FYNNEI.

This clonotype originated in a woman aged 45-59 years with Graves' hyperthyroidism that later progressed to Graves' ophthalmopathy. The rearrangement uses TRBV2 and TRBJ2-1; D might be TRBD1 (6 bases). Material for sequencing was blood. The CDR3 protein is CASREGGSAYNEQFF. CDR3 nucleotides: TGTGCCAGCAGAGAAGGGGGTTCGGCCTACAATGAGCAGTTCTTC.